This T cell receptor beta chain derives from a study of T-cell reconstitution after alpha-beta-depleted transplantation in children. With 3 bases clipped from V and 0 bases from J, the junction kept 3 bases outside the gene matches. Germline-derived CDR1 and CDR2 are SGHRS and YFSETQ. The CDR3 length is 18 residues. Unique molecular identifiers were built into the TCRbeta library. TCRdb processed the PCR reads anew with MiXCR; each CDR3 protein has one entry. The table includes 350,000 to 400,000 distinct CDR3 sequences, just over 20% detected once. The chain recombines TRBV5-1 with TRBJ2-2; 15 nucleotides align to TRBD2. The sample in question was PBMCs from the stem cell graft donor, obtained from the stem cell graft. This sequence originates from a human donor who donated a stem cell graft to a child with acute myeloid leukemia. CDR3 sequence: CASSWTSGRAANTGELFF. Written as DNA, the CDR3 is TGCGCCAGCAGCTGGACTAGCGGGAGGGCCGCGAACACCGGGGAGCTGTTTTTT.